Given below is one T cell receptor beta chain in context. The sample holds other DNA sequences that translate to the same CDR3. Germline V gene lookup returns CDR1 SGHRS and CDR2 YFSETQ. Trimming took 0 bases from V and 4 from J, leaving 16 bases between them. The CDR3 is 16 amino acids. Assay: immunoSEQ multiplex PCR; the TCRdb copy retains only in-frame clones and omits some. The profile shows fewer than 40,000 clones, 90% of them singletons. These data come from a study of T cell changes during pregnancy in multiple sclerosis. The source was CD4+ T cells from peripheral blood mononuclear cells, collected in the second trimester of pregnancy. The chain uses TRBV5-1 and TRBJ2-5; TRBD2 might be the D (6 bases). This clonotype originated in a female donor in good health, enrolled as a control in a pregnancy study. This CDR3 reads CASSLDPGGPTETQYF. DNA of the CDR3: TGCGCCAGCAGCTTGGACCCCGGGGGACCCACAGAGACCCAGTACTTC.